The 20 T cell receptor beta chains below were found in one sample sequenced in a study of CD8+ T cells in alopecia areata listed by TCRdb under 2018. Reading the label with the study, this specimen's time point is: about 25 weeks on oral tofacitinib. The sample's treatment or condition label is to be understood as: oral pan-JAK inhibitor, 5-10 mg twice daily. Library creation used the immunoSEQ multiplex PCR assay. To provide template for TCR sequencing, every sample had RNA extracted and reverse transcribed into cDNA. Here the immuneACCESS table is served through TCRdb, limited to in-frame sequences with V and J called. Missing clones are a known gap in these copies; in checked studies unresolved V genes cover under half, and the rest lacks a known reason. Within this sample are approximately 110,000 clones, with under 60% of them counted one time only. Of the sample, 12% falls within the top ten clones.

The sample was CD8+ T cells sorted from blood, taken at week 24, from a patient treated with tofacitinib. All receptors derive from a human donor with alopecia areata.

V and J are TRBV5-4 and TRBJ2-1; 16 bases align to TRBD2. The CDR3 consists of 17 residues. Germline CDR1 and CDR2: SGHNT and YYREEE (reference sequence). V was clipped by 6 bases and J by 8 bases; unmatched bases: 11. The CDR3, as DNA: TGTGCCAGCACCGGGACTAGCGGGGGGGCAAGTATGGATGAGCAGTTCTTC. It codes for CASTGTSGGASMDEQFF.

The CDR3 is CASHWDRGDEQYF. In DNA form, the CDR3 reads TGTGCCAGCCACTGGGACAGGGGGGACGAGCAGTACTTC. This chain connects TRBV5-6 to TRBJ2-7, with 11 bases fitting TRBD1. The CDR3 runs 13 residues. With 7 bases clipped from V and 5 bases from J, the junction kept 5 bases outside the gene matches. Germline V gene data show CDR1 as SGHDT and CDR2 as YYEEEE.

This chain links TRBV2 with TRBJ2-3; 11 bases map to TRBD2. Germline-derived CDR1 and CDR2 are SNHLY and FYNNEI. This CDR3 has 17 amino acids. After removal of 1 base from V and 2 bases from J, the junction contained 5 bases not matched to a gene. DNA of the CDR3: TGTGCCAGCAGTGAAGACCTAGCGGGGGGTTCCACAGATACGCAGTATTTT. This translates into CASSEDLAGGSTDTQYF.

The genes are TRBV5-3 and TRBJ2-2; D ambiguous. TRBV5-3 is noted as an ORF with a role that remains uncertain. Trimming removed 6 bases from V and 0 bases from J, with 24 bases in between. This CDR3 contains 19 residues. The CDR3 DNA sequence: TGTGCCAGAACCCCTCGGAGACCCAGCCCCATGGCGAACACCGGGGAGCTGTTTTTT. Translating it yields CARTPRRPSPMANTGELFF.

This clone showed up just once. This sequence joins TRBV6-1 and TRBJ2-7; possible D gene TRBD2, 6 bases. The V gene's germline CDR1 is MNHNS and CDR2 SASEGT. The V end was cut by 4 bases, the J end by 0 bases, with 13 bases between. The CDR3 runs 15 residues. The CDR3 protein is CASSGRERSSYEQYF. The CDR3 coding sequence is TGTGCCAGCAGTGGCCGGGAGAGGAGCTCCTACGAGCAGTACTTC.

The J gene is TRBJ1-3, the V gene TRBV29-1; D gene unclear. The CDR3 runs 13 residues. V was clipped by 4 bases and J by 3 bases, with 10 bases between them. CDR1 is SQVTM and CDR2 is ANQGSEA in the germline V gene. The DNA for the CDR3 is TGCAGCGTTGTCCAGACCAGTGGAAACACCATATATTTT. This codes for CSVVQTSGNTIYF.

The chain carries TRBV30 and TRBJ1-1; no reliable D call. The V and J ends lost 3 bases and 5 bases respectively, with 10 bases between them. The CDR3 totals 12 residues. Germline V gives CDR1 GTSNPN, CDR2 SVGIG (reference sequence). The CDR3 loop is CAWRREGTEAFF. DNA of the CDR3: TGTGCCTGGAGACGGGAGGGAACTGAAGCTTTCTTT.

This clone was seen just once. The chain has TRBV15 and TRBJ1-6; no clear D gene. From germline, CDR1 is LNHNV and CDR2 YYDKDF (reference sequence). V lost 5 bases to trimming and J lost 2 bases, with 16 bases between them. CDR3 length equals 17 residues. Here the CDR3 reads CATSLWAEKTYNSPLHF. CDR3 DNA: TGTGCCACCAGCTTATGGGCCGAGAAGACCTATAATTCACCCCTCCACTTT.

The CDR3 sequence: CASSLDPGTGLWEQYF. The CDR3 DNA reads as TGTGCCAGCAGCTTAGACCCCGGGACAGGGCTTTGGGAGCAGTACTTC. The chain employs TRBV7-9 and TRBJ2-7; 9 bases are shared with TRBD1. This CDR3 comprises 16 residues. The junction had 11 bases not matched to a gene; V was cut back by 1 base and J by 7 bases. Germline assignment: CDR1 SEHNR and CDR2 FQNEAQ (reference sequence).

The chain links TRBV6-6 to TRBJ2-7; D perhaps matches TRBD2 (6 bases). Trimming shortened V by 4 bases and J by 6 bases, and 22 bases separated the two germline ends. The CDR3 is 16 residues long. Germline V gene sequence: CDR1 MNHNY, CDR2 SVGAGI (reference sequence). The CDR3 here is CASSSPEEGATLEQYF. The CDR3 DNA reads TGTGCCAGCAGTTCTCCCGAGGAGGGTGCAACCCTCGAGCAGTACTTC.

In its sample, this clone was seen a few times. CDR3 amino acids: CSVIQGAYEQYF. CDR3 sequence (DNA): TGCAGCGTTATCCAGGGGGCCTACGAGCAGTACTTC. The chain is built from TRBV29-1 and TRBJ2-7; TRBD1 matches at 7 bases. CDR3 length: 12 amino acids. CDR1 and CDR2 from the germline V gene are SQVTM and ANQGSEA. The J segment lost 2 bases and the V segment lost 5 bases, leaving 3 bases of the junction unmatched.

The CDR3 sequence: CASSFSGRGSTEAFF. The CDR3 bases are TGTGCCAGCAGCTTTTCGGGCAGGGGGAGCACTGAAGCTTTCTTT. This sequence joins TRBV5-6 and TRBJ1-1, with 7 bases identical to TRBD1. The CDR3 has 15 residues. Germline V gene data show CDR1 as SGHDT and CDR2 as YYEEEE. The V segment lost 2 bases and the J segment 4 bases; nucleotides outside the gene matches: 8. The full variable domain, in which reference TRBV5-6 and TRBJ1-1 provide the parts outside the CDR3, is DAGVTQSPTHLIKTRGQQVTLRCSPKSGHDTVSWYQQALGQGPQFIFQYYEEEERQRGNFPDRFSGHQFPNYSSELNVNALLLGDSALYLCASSFSGRGSTEAFFGQGTRLTVV.

This chain uses TRBV6-4 with TRBJ2-1; 11 positions agree with TRBD2. There are 15 residues in the CDR3. Trimming at V came to 2 bases and at J to 6 bases, leaving 3 bases not matched to a gene. Germline lookup yields CDR1 MRHNA and CDR2 SNTAGT. This chain's CDR3 is CASSDLAGGSNEQFF. CDR3 sequence (DNA): TGTGCCAGCAGTGACCTAGCGGGGGGATCCAATGAGCAGTTCTTC.

The chain joins TRBV11-1 to TRBJ2-1; D possibly corresponds to TRBD1 (6 bases). The V end was cut by 1 base, the J end by 8 bases, with 9 bases between. Germline loops: CDR1 SGHAT, CDR2 FQDESV (reference sequence). The CDR3 is 13 residues long. In DNA, the CDR3 is TGTGCCAGCAGCTTAGTTGGGGGCGATGAGCAGTTCTTC. This codes for CASSLVGGDEQFF.

The chain recombines TRBV13 with TRBJ1-1; 11 bases fit TRBD1. This CDR3 has 15 residues. Losses at the gene ends were 3 bases for V and 6 bases for J; bases not matched to a gene: 6. Germline values: CDR1 PRHDT, CDR2 FYEKMQ (reference sequence). The CDR3 loop reads CASSFRTGGVAEAFF. The DNA of the CDR3 is TGTGCCAGCAGCTTCAGGACAGGGGGCGTCGCTGAAGCTTTCTTT.

The rearrangement links TRBV9 to TRBJ2-5, with a possible D match to TRBD2 (6 bases). The CDR3 is 14 residues long. Germline V gene lookup returns CDR1 SGDLS and CDR2 YYNGEE. V was shortened by 4 bases and J by 2 bases, with 12 bases between the two germline ends. The CDR3 protein is CASSSGGRQETQYF. CDR3 sequence (DNA): TGTGCCAGCAGCTCAGGAGGGAGACAAGAGACCCAGTACTTC.

In this sample, this clone turned up a few times. This sequence joins TRBV5-6 and TRBJ2-2, with a weak D call TRBD1 (6 bases). In germline, CDR1 is SGHDT, CDR2 YYEEEE. This CDR3 is built from 14 residues. With 4 bases removed from V and 2 bases from J, the gap between germline ends came to 9 bases. The DNA for the CDR3 is TGTGCCAGCAGCCCACAGGGAAACACCGGGGAGCTGTTTTTT. Its protein product is CASSPQGNTGELFF.

This clone was recorded only once. The J gene is TRBJ2-3, the V gene TRBV2, with 7 bases lining up with TRBD2. Germline CDR1 reads SNHLY; CDR2 reads FYNNEI. With V trimmed by 4 bases and J by 2 bases, 6 bases remained unmatched. This CDR3 region has 15 residues. The CDR3 reads CASSVWRGNTDTQYF. Here the CDR3 DNA reads TGTGCCAGCAGTGTGTGGCGGGGGAACACAGATACGCAGTATTTT.

This chain connects TRBV5-6 to TRBJ2-1, with D possibly matching TRBD2 (5 bases). Trimming pared 3 bases from V and 3 bases from J, leaving 16 bases between. CDR1 and CDR2 (germline): SGHDT, YYEEEE. This CDR3 is built from 16 residues. The CDR3 DNA is TGTGCCAGCAGCTCAGAAACGCGGAGGTACTACAATGAGCAGTTCTTC. Translated: CASSSETRRYYNEQFF.

The count of this clone is one. The chain couples TRBV30 to TRBJ1-1, with D perhaps matching TRBD1 (5 bases). The germline gives CDR1 GTSNPN, CDR2 SVGIG (reference sequence). V dropped 0 bases and J dropped 3 bases, with 17 bases sitting between them. The CDR3 contains 16 residues. DNA of the CDR3: TGTGCCTGGAGTGTCCTTATCTGGGACCGAGACACTGAAGCTTTCTTT. This translates into CAWSVLIWDRDTEAFF.